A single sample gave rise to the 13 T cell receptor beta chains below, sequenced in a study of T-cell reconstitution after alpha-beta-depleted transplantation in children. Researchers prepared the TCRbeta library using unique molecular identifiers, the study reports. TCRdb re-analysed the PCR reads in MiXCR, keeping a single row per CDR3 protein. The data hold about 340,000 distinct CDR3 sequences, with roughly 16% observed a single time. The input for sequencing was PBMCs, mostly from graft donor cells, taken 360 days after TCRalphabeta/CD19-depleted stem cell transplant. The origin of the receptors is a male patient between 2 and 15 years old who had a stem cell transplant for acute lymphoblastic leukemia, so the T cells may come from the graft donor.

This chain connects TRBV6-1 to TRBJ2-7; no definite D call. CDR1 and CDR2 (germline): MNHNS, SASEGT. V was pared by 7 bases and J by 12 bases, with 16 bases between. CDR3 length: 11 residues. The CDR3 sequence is CASTQQYLRYF. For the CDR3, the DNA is TGTGCCAGCACACAGCAGTACCTCCGGTACTTC.

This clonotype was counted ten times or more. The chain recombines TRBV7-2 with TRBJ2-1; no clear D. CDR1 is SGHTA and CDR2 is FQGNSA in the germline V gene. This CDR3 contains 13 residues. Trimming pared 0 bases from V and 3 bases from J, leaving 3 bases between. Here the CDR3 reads CASSLAIYNEQFF. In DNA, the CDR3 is TGTGCCAGCAGCTTAGCGATCTACAATGAGCAGTTCTTC.

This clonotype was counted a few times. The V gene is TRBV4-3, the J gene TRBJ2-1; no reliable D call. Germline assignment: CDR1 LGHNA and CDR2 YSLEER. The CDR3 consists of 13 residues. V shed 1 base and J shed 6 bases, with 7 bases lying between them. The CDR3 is CASSQAVSNEQFF. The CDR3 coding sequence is TGCGCCAGCAGCCAAGCGGTGAGCAATGAGCAGTTCTTC.

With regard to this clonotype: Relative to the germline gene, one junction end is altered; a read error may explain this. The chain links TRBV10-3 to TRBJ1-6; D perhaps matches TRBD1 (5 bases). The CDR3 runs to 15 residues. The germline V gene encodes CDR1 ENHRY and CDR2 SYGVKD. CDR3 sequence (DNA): TGTTCCATCAGTGATGGGGGCTCCTATAATTCACCCCTCCACTTT. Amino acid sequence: CSISDGGSYNSPLHF.

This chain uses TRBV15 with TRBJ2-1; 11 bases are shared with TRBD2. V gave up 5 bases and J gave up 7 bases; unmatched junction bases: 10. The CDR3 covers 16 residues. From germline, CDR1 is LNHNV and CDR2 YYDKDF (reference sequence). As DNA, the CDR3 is TGTGCCACCAGCGGCATACTAGCGGGGGAGTGGAATGAGCAGTTCTTC. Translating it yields CATSGILAGEWNEQFF.

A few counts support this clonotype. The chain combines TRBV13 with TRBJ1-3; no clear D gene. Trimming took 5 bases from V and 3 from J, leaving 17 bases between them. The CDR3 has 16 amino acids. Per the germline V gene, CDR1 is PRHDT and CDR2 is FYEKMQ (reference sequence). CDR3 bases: TGTGCCAGCAGCCGCCCCGGGAGCCTAGTTGGAAACACCATATATTTT. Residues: CASSRPGSLVGNTIYF.

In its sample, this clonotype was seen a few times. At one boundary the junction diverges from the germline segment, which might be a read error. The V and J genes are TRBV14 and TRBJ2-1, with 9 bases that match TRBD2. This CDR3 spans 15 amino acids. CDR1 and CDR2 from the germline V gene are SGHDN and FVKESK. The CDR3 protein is CASSRLAGLYSEQFF. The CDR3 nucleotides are TGTGCCAGCAGCCGGCTAGCGGGGCTTTACAGTGAGCAGTTCTTC.

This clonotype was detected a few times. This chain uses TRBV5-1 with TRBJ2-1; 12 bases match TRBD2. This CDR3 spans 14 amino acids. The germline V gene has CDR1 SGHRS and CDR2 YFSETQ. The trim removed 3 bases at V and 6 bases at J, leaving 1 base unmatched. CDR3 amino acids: CASSSTSGSNEQFF. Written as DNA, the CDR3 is TGCGCCAGCAGCTCGACTAGCGGGAGCAATGAGCAGTTCTTC.

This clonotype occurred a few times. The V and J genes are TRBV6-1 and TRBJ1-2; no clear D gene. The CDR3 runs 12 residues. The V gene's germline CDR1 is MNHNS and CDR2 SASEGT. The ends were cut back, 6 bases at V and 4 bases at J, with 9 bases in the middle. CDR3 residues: CASSDGGYGYTF. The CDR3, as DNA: TGTGCCAGCAGCGACGGTGGCTATGGCTACACCTTC.

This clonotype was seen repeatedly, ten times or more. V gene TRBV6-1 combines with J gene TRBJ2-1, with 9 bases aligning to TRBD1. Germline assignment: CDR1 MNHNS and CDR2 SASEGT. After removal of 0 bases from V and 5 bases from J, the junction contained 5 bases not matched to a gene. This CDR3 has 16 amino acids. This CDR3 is CASSEAGTGTNNEQFF. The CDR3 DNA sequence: TGTGCCAGCAGTGAAGCCGGGACAGGGACAAACAATGAGCAGTTCTTC.

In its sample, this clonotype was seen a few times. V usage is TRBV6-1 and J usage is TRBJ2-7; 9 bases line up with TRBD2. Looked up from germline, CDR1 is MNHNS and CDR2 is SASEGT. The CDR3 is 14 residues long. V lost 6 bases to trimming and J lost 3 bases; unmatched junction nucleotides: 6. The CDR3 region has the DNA TGTGCCAGCAGGTCCTGGCGGGAGGGCTACGAGCAGTACTTC. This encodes CASRSWREGYEQYF.

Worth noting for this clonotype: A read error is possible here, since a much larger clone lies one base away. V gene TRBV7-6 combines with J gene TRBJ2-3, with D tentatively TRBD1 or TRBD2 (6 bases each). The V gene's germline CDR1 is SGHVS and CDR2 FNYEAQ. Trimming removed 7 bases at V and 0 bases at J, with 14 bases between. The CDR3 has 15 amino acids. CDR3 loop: CASTLGGFSTDTQYF. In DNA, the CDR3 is TGTGCCAGCACCCTCGGGGGCTTTAGCACAGATACGCAGTATTTT.

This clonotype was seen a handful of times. The DNA for the CDR3 is TGCGCCAGCAGCTTGGCGACAGGGACCTACGAGCAGTACTTC. It translates to CASSLATGTYEQYF. This chain links TRBV5-1 with TRBJ2-7; 7 bases are shared with TRBD1. This CDR3 spans 14 amino acids. The germline CDR1 and CDR2 sequences are SGHRS and YFSETQ. V dropped 0 bases and J dropped 2; count of bases not matched to a gene: 2.